A selection of T cell receptor beta chains follows, all from one sample in a study of siplizumab effects on memory and regulatory T cells. Profiling relied on immunoSEQ multiplex PCR, and the TCRdb table lists in-frame clones only, not all of them. The sample lists around 7,400 clones; under 80% were seen once. What was sequenced was effector memory CD8+ T cells sorted from blood. The receptors stem from a human donor in good health. CDR3s include the opening cysteine and the closing phenylalanine or tryptophan. Each record gives: CDR3 DNA, CDR3 protein, clone size, V gene, D gene, J gene. The D gene is left open where the match is weak. Size tells how often a clone was seen (once, few, many) or the class of an expanded clone, and some rows leave it out.

TGCGCCAGCAGCCAACAGGGGGACACTGAAGCTTTCTTT CASSQQGDTEAFF medium-sized TRBV4-1 TRBD1 TRBJ1-1
TGTGCCAGCAGCTTGAGATCTGGGGCCAACGTCCTGACTTTC CASSLRSGANVLTF few TRBV13 NA TRBJ2-6
TGTGCCAGCAGTTTAATGTCCCCAGGGAACAGACTAGCGGGACCCTACAATGAGCAGTTCTTC CASSLMSPGNRLAGPYNEQFF NA TRBV27 TRBD2 TRBJ2-1
TGTGCCAGCAGCCCAGGGGGCCGACGGTACTTC CASSPGGRRYF NA TRBV7-9 TRBD1 TRBJ2-7
TGTGCCAGCAGTGACAGCGCGGGAGGATCTGCAGATACGCAGTATTTT CASSDSAGGSADTQYF few TRBV6-4 TRBD2 TRBJ2-3
TGTGCCAGCAGCTCCTCCCTTGACGTGGCTGGGGCCAACGTCCTGACTTTC CASSSSLDVAGANVLTF NA TRBV7-8 NA TRBJ2-6
TGCGCCAGCAGCTTGAGTAGCGGGCCCCCCAGGGACGAGCAGTACTTC CASSLSSGPPRDEQYF once TRBV5-1 TRBD2 TRBJ2-7
TGTGCCAGCAGCCGTCGACAGCTCCCTGGCGGCACTGAAGCTTTCTTT CASSRRQLPGGTEAFF once TRBV28 NA TRBJ1-1
TGTGCCTGGAGTGAGGGGGTTGAAGCTTTCTTT CAWSEGVEAFF NA TRBV30 NA TRBJ1-1
TGTGCCACCAGCAGAGACCGGGCCACAGATACGCAGTATTTT CATSRDRATDTQYF NA TRBV15 NA TRBJ2-3
TGTGCCAGCACCGCCAGGGGGGTAGGCTCTGGGGCCAACGTCCTGACTTTC CASTARGVGSGANVLTF NA TRBV27 NA TRBJ2-6
TGTGCCAGCAGCACCGGGGGGCACACTGAAGCTTTCTTT CASSTGGHTEAFF NA TRBV9 NA TRBJ1-1
TGTGCCTGGAGTGTAACTGCGAACACTGAAGCTTTCTTT CAWSVTANTEAFF NA TRBV30 NA TRBJ1-1
TGCGCCAGCAGGGGACTAGCGGGAGGAGCGTCCGGGCAGTTCTTC CASRGLAGGASGQFF once TRBV10-1 TRBD2 TRBJ2-1
TGTGCCAGCCTACCGATGGGCGAATGGGGCACAGATACGCAGTATTTT CASLPMGEWGTDTQYF NA TRBV28 NA TRBJ2-3
TGTGCCAGCAGGGTCTCCTATAATTCACCCCTCCACTTT CASRVSYNSPLHF once TRBV2 NA TRBJ1-6
TGTGCCAGCAGCTCCCTAGCGGGATTTGACAATGAGCAGTTCTTC CASSSLAGFDNEQFF NA TRBV7-8 TRBD2 TRBJ2-1
TGTGCCAGCAGTGAAACGCAGAACACCGGGGAGCTGTTTTTT CASSETQNTGELFF once TRBV2 NA TRBJ2-2
TGTGCCAGCAGCTTTCCAGGGCGGGATGAGCAGTTCTTC CASSFPGRDEQFF once TRBV5-5 NA TRBJ2-1
TGTGCCAGCAGTTTGTTGTATACAGATACGCAGTATTTT CASSLLYTDTQYF NA TRBV6-1 NA TRBJ2-3
TGTGCCAGCACCTCCGGGGCACCGGCCACCGGGGAGCTGTTTTTT CASTSGAPATGELFF few TRBV27 NA TRBJ2-2
TGTGCCAGCAACGGGACTAGTCGGCCTGAGCAGTACTTC CASNGTSRPEQYF NA TRBV21-1 NA TRBJ2-7
TGTGCCAGCAGTCCTCCGGGACAGAGCTCCTACGAGCAGTACTTC CASSPPGQSSYEQYF NA TRBV7-8 TRBD1 TRBJ2-7
TGTGCCAGCAGCTTATCGGCTAGCGGTGCCTACGAGCAGTACTTC CASSLSASGAYEQYF once TRBV7-8 TRBD2 TRBJ2-7
TGCAGCGCGGGGGACCAGCCCCAGCATTTT CSAGDQPQHF few TRBV29-1 NA TRBJ1-5
TGTGCCAGCAGTTGGTCAACGATGGACTACGAGCAGTACTTC CASSWSTMDYEQYF once TRBV6-5 NA TRBJ2-7
TGTGCCAGCAGTTCCGGGACTAGCGGGAAGGTTGAGCAGTTCTTC CASSSGTSGKVEQFF NA TRBV6-5 TRBD2 TRBJ2-1
TGTGCCTGGAGTTCGGCCTACACAGATACGCAGTATTTT CAWSSAYTDTQYF NA TRBV30 NA TRBJ2-3
TGTGCCACCAGCAGAGGACTGGGGGCCGGTGAAGCTTTCTTT CATSRGLGAGEAFF NA TRBV15 NA TRBJ1-1
TGCGCCAGCAGCCAAGTGGGGACAGGGGACTACGAGCAGTACTTC CASSQVGTGDYEQYF NA TRBV4-1 TRBD1 TRBJ2-7
TGTGCCAGCAGCTTAGCGGGTTTCTCTGGAAACACCATATATTTT CASSLAGFSGNTIYF NA TRBV11-2 NA TRBJ1-3
TGCGCCAGCAGCCAAGAGACAGGCCCCTACGAGCAGTACTTC CASSQETGPYEQYF NA TRBV4-1 NA TRBJ2-7
TGCGCCAGCAGCCAAGATGGGGCAACTAATGAAAAACTGTTTTTT CASSQDGATNEKLFF NA TRBV4-3 NA TRBJ1-4
TGTGCCAGCAGCTTAGCGGCAGGGGAAGGGTCGCCCCTCCACTTT CASSLAAGEGSPLHF NA TRBV7-6 NA TRBJ1-6
TGTGCCAGCAGCCTAGCGGGGACAGCATATGGCTACACCTTC CASSLAGTAYGYTF NA TRBV11-3 TRBD1 TRBJ1-2
TGCGCCAGCAGTTGGGACGGGCTCGAGCAGTACTTC CASSWDGLEQYF NA TRBV5-1 NA TRBJ2-7
TGTGCCAGCAGCTGGGACAGTGACGAGCAGTACTTC CASSWDSDEQYF few TRBV7-9 TRBD1 TRBJ2-7
TGCGCCCCGGGGACAGGACTAAACACTGAAGCTTTCTTT CAPGTGLNTEAFF NA TRBV10-1 TRBD1 TRBJ1-1
TGTGCCAGCAGTGAACTAGCGGGTAGCACAGATACGCAGTATTTT CASSELAGSTDTQYF once TRBV6-1 TRBD2 TRBJ2-3
TGTGCCAGCAGGAAGACAGGGGGCTATGGCTACACCTTC CASRKTGGYGYTF NA TRBV28 TRBD1 TRBJ1-2
TGCGCCAGCAGCCAAGATAGATATCGTGAAGCTTTCTTT CASSQDRYREAFF NA TRBV4-1 NA TRBJ1-1
TGCGCCAGCAGCTTGCACACTGAAGCTTTCTTT CASSLHTEAFF NA TRBV5-1 NA TRBJ1-1